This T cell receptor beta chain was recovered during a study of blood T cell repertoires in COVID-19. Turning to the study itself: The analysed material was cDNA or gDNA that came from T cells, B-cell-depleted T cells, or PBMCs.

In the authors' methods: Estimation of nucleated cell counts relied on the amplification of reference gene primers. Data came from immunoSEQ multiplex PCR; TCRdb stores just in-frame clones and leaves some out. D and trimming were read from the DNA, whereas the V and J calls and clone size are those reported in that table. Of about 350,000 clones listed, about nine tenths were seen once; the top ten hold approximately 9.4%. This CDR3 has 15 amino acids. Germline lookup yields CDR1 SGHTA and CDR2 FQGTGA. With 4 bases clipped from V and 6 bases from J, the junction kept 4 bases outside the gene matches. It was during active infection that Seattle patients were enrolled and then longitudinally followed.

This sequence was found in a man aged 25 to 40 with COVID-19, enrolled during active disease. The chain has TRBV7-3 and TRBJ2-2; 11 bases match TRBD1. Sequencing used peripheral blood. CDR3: CASSSDRGRSGELFF. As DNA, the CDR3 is TGTGCCAGCAGCTCGGACAGGGGGCGGTCCGGGGAGCTGTTTTTT. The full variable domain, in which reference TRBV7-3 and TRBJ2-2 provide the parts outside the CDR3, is GAGVSQTPSNKVTEKGKYVELRCDPISGHTALYWYRQSLGQGPEFLIYFQGTGAADDSGLPNDRFFAVRPEGSVSTLKIQRTERGDSAVYLCASSSDRGRSGELFFGEGSRLTVL.